What follows is one TCR beta chain and its context. It has no known antigen specificity. No base quality values were provided; no much bigger clone lies one nucleotide off. This sample was taken from a study of blood T cell repertoires in COVID-19 (dated by TCRdb to 2020 to 2021). The study in broad terms: Samples from collaborators originated in the United States, Italy and Spain and spanned both the acute and convalescent phases of COVID-19. Where HLA class I and class II types were available, the types were taken from metadata supplied by the sample provider, not from assay-based typing. The repertoires were made available in a free public database intended to serve as a resource for research on the immune response to SARS-CoV-2. A de-identified subject ID, COVID-19 status, age in years and sex were almost always included in the sample metadata. The samples were drawn from two sources: the first 160 participants of the ongoing ImmuneRACE study, and 1,000 to 1,500 subjects contributed by 6 global collaborators. The dataset comprised deeply sampled blood TCRbeta repertoires from subjects exposed to, actively infected with, or recovered from COVID-19. The prospective study material was composed of cDNA or gDNA derived from T cells, B-cell-depleted T cells, or PBMCs.

Trimmed from V: 0 bases; trimmed from J: 5 bases; junction bases lacking a gene match: 7. From the germline V gene, CDR1 is SGHDT and CDR2 is YYEEEE. The CDR3 runs 15 amino acids, cysteine and phenylalanine included. Here the CDR3 DNA is all that survives: 45 bases in frame from base 1. The immunoSEQ Assay, a bias-controlled multiplex PCR, was used to amplify TCRbeta CDR3 regions from genomic DNA. In the source study's methods: Within the assay, amplification of reference gene primers was used to estimate how many nucleated cells each sample contained. To quantify the absolute abundance of each unique TCRbeta CDR3 rearrangement, sequence reads were collapsed and filtered. For each sample, productive Simpson clonality was calculated by taking the square root of Simpson's diversity index across productive rearrangements. TCRdb obtained this table from immuneACCESS and retained in-frame rearrangements with V and J assigned. These tables miss some clones; where compared with another copy, unresolved V genes account for less than half of the shortfall, and the remainder is unexplained. That table furnishes V, J and clone size, whereas the DNA furnished D and trimming. The sample data list more than 300,000 clones, and about 89% of these were observed just once. Of the sample, less than 11% falls within the top ten clones.

Here is what the overall study found, with its caveats: The amount of clinical and demographic metadata varied by source and participant and was provided uncurated.

At one collaborating source in Seattle, patients were enrolled during active infection and were followed longitudinally through the course of disease. Each collaborating institution followed its own protocols to collect whole blood in K2EDTA tubes. For TCRbeta analysis, collaborator samples were shipped as frozen whole blood, as isolated PBMCs, or as DNA extracted from either sample type. Sequencing was done on a sample of peripheral blood. This receptor was identified in a woman aged 30 to 39 with COVID-19, enrolled during active disease. Here the chain combines TRBV5-6 and TRBJ2-7; 8 nucleotides in the junction match TRBD2. The CDR3 loop reads CASSLAAGGYHEQYF. The sequenced DNA: TGTGCCAGCAGCTTGGCTGCGGGAGGCTACCACGAGCAGTACTTC.